This passage covers 9 T cell receptor beta chains from one sample sequenced in a study of blood T cell repertoires in COVID-19. Sequenced by immunoSEQ multiplex PCR; TCRdb stores in-frame clones only, minus some. The table includes around 63,000 clones, around 86% detected once. The specimen sequenced was peripheral blood. The receptors were sampled from a woman of 80 years or more with active or convalescent COVID-19.

The CDR3 region is CASSPRGGGKYEQYF. DNA of the CDR3: TGTGCCAGCAGCCCGCGGGGGGGCGGGAAGTACGAGCAGTACTTC. The chain joins TRBV9 to TRBJ2-7; 9 nucleotides agree with TRBD2. Germline loops: CDR1 SGDLS, CDR2 YYNGEE. Germline trimming cut 4 bases from V and 4 bases from J; bases unmatched to any gene: 9. The CDR3 runs 15 residues. Based on the CDR3 plus reference TRBV9 and TRBJ2-7, the full variable domain is DSGVTQTPKHLITATGQRVTLRCSPRSGDLSVYWYQQSLDQGLQFLIQYYNGEERAKGNILERFSAQQFPDLHSELNLSSLELGDSALYFCASSPRGGGKYEQYFGPGTRLTVT.

The chain joins TRBV12-3 or TRBV12-4 to TRBJ1-4; TRBD1 might be the D (5 bases). The CDR3 consists of 13 residues. V lost 5 bases to trimming and J lost 7 bases, with 11 bases between them. The CDR3 nucleotides are TGTGCCAGCAGTCGAGACAGATTTGAAAAACTGTTTTTT. As protein: CASSRDRFEKLFF.

This chain joins TRBV7-2 and TRBJ2-7; D perhaps matches TRBD1 (5 bases). Germline CDR1 and CDR2: SGHTA and FQGNSA. This CDR3 spans 15 amino acids. V was pared by 0 bases and J by 2 bases, with 11 bases between. The CDR3, as DNA: TGTGCCAGCAGCTTAGCGGCAGGGATCACCTACGAGCAGTACTTC. Amino acid sequence: CASSLAAGITYEQYF.

The chain joins TRBV7-2 to TRBJ1-4, with D possibly being TRBD1 (5 bases). Germline CDR1 SGHTA, CDR2 FQGNSA. V was trimmed by 6 bases and J by 0 bases, leaving 11 bases between them. This CDR3 is 15 amino acids long. CDR3 loop: CASRRQSATNEKLFF. The CDR3 DNA is TGTGCCAGCAGACGACAGTCTGCAACTAATGAAAAACTGTTTTTT.

This chain joins TRBV6-6 and TRBJ1-6; D remains ambiguous. Per germline, CDR1 MNHNY and CDR2 SVGAGI (reference sequence). The CDR3 is made up of 15 amino acids. Trimming cost V 7 bases and J 0 bases, with 10 bases left between them. CDR3 residues: CASNAMISYNSPLHF. The CDR3 nucleotides read TGTGCCAGCAACGCGATGATCTCCTATAATTCACCCCTCCACTTT.

This sequence joins TRBV19 and TRBJ2-2, with 8 bases lining up with TRBD1. Germline lookup yields CDR1 LNHDA and CDR2 SQIVND (reference sequence). This CDR3 spans 14 amino acids. Trimming cost V 3 bases and J 6 bases; bases outside gene matches: 3. As DNA, the CDR3 is TGTGCCAGTAGTATGGACAGGGTGTCCGGGGAGCTGTTTTTT. Residues: CASSMDRVSGELFF.

The J gene is TRBJ2-7, the V gene TRBV15; possible D gene TRBD1, 5 bases. The CDR3 spans 16 residues. The germline V gene has CDR1 LNHNV and CDR2 YYDKDF (reference sequence). V lost 0 bases and J 3 bases, leaving 15 bases between the germline ends. CDR3 sequence reads: CATSRDDQGPFYEQYF. For the CDR3, the DNA is TGTGCCACCAGCAGAGATGACCAGGGCCCTTTCTACGAGCAGTACTTC.

This clone came up once. The gene calls are TRBV28 and TRBJ1-2; 10 bases map to TRBD1. From germline, CDR1 is MDHEN and CDR2 SYDVKM. CDR3 length: 14 residues. V was clipped by 5 bases and J by 7 bases; unmatched bases: 7. The CDR3 coding sequence is TGTGCCAGCAGTGGGACAGGGGAGGGTTTTGGCTACACCTTC. Its protein product is CASSGTGEGFGYTF.

Remarks on this clone: One junction end does not reproduce the germline sequence, and a read error may be involved. This chain joins TRBV29-1 and TRBJ2-1; 9 bases align to TRBD1. Looked up from germline, CDR1 is SQVTM and CDR2 is ANQGSEA. The CDR3 contains 12 residues. CDR3 in amino acids: CSVRSVGDREIF. DNA of the CDR3: TGCAGCGTTAGATCGGTGGGGGACAGGGAGATCTTC.